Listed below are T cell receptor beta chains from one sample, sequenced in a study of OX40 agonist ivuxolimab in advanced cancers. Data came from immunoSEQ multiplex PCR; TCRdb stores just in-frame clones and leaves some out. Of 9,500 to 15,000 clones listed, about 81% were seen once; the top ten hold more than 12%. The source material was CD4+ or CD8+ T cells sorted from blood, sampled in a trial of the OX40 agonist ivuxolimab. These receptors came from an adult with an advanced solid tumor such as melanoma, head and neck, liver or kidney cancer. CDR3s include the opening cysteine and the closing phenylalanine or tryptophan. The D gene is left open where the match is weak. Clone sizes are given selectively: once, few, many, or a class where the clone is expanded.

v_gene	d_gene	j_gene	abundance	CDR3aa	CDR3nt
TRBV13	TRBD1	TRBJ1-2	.	CASSLWGTGNYTF	TGTGCCAGCAGCTTGTGGGGGACAGGGAACTACACCTTC
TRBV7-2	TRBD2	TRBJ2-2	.	CASSFQRGAKNTGELFF	TGTGCCAGCAGCTTTCAGCGGGGGGCAAAGAACACCGGGGAGCTGTTTTTT
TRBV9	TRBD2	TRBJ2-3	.	CASSVDGLAGIDRTDTQYF	TGTGCCAGCAGCGTAGACGGACTAGCGGGCATCGATCGCACAGATACGCAGTATTTT
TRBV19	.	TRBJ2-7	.	CASSSSEGHYEQYF	TGTGCCAGTAGTTCCTCGGAGGGACACTACGAGCAGTACTTC
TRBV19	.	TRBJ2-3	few	CASSPPRDFPDTQYF	TGTGCCAGTAGTCCACCCCGGGACTTCCCCGATACGCAGTATTTT
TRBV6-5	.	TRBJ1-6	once	CASSYFSSSYNSPLHF	TGTGCCAGCAGTTACTTTTCAAGCTCCTATAATTCACCCCTCCACTTT
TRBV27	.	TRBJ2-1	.	CASSFGGGGVGNEQFF	TGTGCCAGCAGTTTTGGGGGAGGGGGAGTGGGGAATGAGCAGTTCTTC
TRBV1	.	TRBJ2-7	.	CTSSQGNSGRYYEQYF	TGCACCAGCAGCCAAGGGAATAGCGGGAGGTATTACGAGCAGTACTTC
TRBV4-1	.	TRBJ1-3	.	CASSHKTTSSGNTIYF	TGCGCCAGCAGCCACAAGACAACGAGCTCTGGAAACACCATATATTTT
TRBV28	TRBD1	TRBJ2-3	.	CASSHIPRDSGGTDTQYF	TGTGCCAGCAGCCATATCCCCCGGGACAGTGGGGGCACAGATACGCAGTATTTT
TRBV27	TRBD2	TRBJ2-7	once	CASAGLAIYEQYF	TGTGCCAGTGCGGGACTAGCCATCTACGAGCAGTACTTC
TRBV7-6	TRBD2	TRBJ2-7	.	CASSLGAGVSEQYF	TGTGCCAGCAGCTTGGGTGCGGGAGTGAGCGAGCAGTACTTC
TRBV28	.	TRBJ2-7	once	CAISGLGYEQYF	TGTGCCATCTCAGGGTTAGGCTACGAGCAGTACTTC
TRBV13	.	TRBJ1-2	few	CASSLGGGYTF	TGTGCCAGCAGCTTAGGGGGTGGCTACACCTTC
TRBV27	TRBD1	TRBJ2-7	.	CASSLWGQVGEQYF	TGTGCCAGCAGTTTATGGGGACAGGTTGGCGAGCAGTACTTC
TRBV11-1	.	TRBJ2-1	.	CASSLGDGNEQFF	TGTGCCAGCAGCTTAGGAGACGGGAATGAGCAGTTCTTC
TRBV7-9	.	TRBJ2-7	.	CASSSSRHYEQYF	TGTGCCAGCAGCTCCTCTCGCCACTACGAGCAGTACTTC
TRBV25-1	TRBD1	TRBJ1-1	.	CASSDQTGGVNTEAFF	TGTGCCAGCAGTGACCAAACAGGGGGCGTAAACACTGAAGCTTTCTTT
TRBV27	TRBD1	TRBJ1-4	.	CASSETGGGEKLFF	TGTGCCAGCAGTGAAACAGGGGGCGGAGAAAAACTGTTTTTT
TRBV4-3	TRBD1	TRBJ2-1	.	CASSQVTGGYNEQFF	TGCGCCAGCAGCCAAGTGACAGGGGGCTACAATGAGCAGTTCTTC
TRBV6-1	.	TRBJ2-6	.	CASSEAGSGANVLTF	TGTGCCAGCAGTGAGGCGGGGTCTGGGGCCAACGTCCTGACTTTC
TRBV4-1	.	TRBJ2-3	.	CASSQASGVRTDTQYF	TGCGCCAGCAGCCAAGCCTCAGGGGTGCGCACAGATACGCAGTATTTT
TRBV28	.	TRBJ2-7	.	CASSFARSRSEQYF	TGTGCCAGCAGTTTCGCCAGGTCACGGAGCGAGCAGTACTTC
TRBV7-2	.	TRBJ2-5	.	CASRQDNQETQYF	TGTGCCAGCAGGCAGGACAACCAAGAGACCCAGTACTTC
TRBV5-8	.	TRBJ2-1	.	CASSFLRGNEQFF	TGTGCCAGCAGCTTCCTACGGGGTAATGAGCAGTTCTTC
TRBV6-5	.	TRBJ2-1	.	CASSYRPGHNEQFF	TGTGCCAGCAGTTACCGACCGGGTCACAATGAGCAGTTCTTC
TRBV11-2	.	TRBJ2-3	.	CASRRQLSTDTQYF	TGTGCCAGCAGGCGACAGCTTAGCACAGATACGCAGTATTTT
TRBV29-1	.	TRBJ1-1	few	CSVEINRAAFF	TGCAGCGTTGAAATTAACAGGGCCGCTTTCTTT
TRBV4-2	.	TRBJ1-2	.	CASSPEGLINYGYTF	TGTGCCAGCAGCCCCGAGGGCCTGATCAACTATGGCTACACCTTC
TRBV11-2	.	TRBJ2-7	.	CASSPPNKHYEQYF	TGTGCCAGCAGCCCCCCTAATAAGCACTACGAGCAGTACTTC
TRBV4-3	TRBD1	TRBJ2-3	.	CASSQEGTGVRTQYF	TGCGCCAGCAGCCAAGAGGGGACAGGGGTCAGGACGCAGTATTTT
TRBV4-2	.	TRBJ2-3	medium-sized	CASSQAGSLGTQYF	TGTGCCAGCAGCCAAGCGGGGTCCCTGGGTACGCAGTATTTT
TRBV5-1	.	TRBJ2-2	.	CASSLASGGAGTGELFF	TGCGCCAGCAGCTTGGCCTCCGGGGGCGCGGGCACCGGGGAGCTGTTTTTT
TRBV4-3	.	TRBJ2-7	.	CASSQRQTSSYEQYF	TGCGCCAGCAGCCAAAGACAGACGAGCTCCTACGAGCAGTACTTC
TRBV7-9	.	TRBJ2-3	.	CASSPFGGVLTDTQYF	TGTGCCAGCAGTCCCTTTGGCGGGGTGCTCACAGATACGCAGTATTTT
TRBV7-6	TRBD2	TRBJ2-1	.	CASSLSLAGLLNEQFF	TGTGCCAGCAGCCTTTCCCTAGCGGGACTCCTCAATGAGCAGTTCTTC
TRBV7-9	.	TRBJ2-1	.	CASSLAGREQFF	TGTGCCAGCAGCTTAGCGGGGCGGGAGCAGTTCTTC
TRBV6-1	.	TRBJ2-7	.	CASSEAGDEQYF	TGTGCCAGCAGTGAAGCAGGAGACGAGCAGTACTTC
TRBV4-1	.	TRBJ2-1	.	CASSHGTTSYNEQFF	TGCGCCAGCAGCCACGGGACAACCTCCTACAATGAGCAGTTCTTC
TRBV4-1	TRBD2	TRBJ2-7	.	CASSHPEWTSGSYEQYF	TGCGCCAGCAGCCATCCTGAGTGGACTAGCGGGAGCTACGAGCAGTACTTC
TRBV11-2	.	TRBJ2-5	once	CASSPEWQIQETQYF	TGTGCCAGCAGCCCGGAATGGCAGATCCAAGAGACCCAGTACTTC
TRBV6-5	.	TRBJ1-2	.	CASSYGGNGYTF	TGTGCCAGCAGTTACGGGGGGAATGGCTACACCTTC
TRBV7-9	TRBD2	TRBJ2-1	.	CASSDPGLAGVSSYNEQFF	TGTGCCAGCAGCGACCCGGGACTAGCGGGAGTTAGTTCCTACAATGAGCAGTTCTTC
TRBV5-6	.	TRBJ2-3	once	CASSLWQGSDTQYF	TGTGCCAGCAGCTTGTGGCAGGGCTCCGATACGCAGTATTTT
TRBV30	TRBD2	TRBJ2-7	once	CAWGGLAGYEQYF	TGTGCCTGGGGGGGACTAGCGGGTTACGAGCAGTACTTC
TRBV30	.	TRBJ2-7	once	CAWSVRAGLGGYEQYF	TGTGCCTGGAGTGTACGAGCGGGCCTGGGGGGCTACGAGCAGTACTTC
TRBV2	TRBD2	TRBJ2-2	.	CASIPGLGDGELFF	TGTGCCAGCATCCCGGGACTAGGGGACGGGGAGCTGTTTTTT
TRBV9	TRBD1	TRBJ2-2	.	CASSVGDTGAGELFF	TGTGCCAGCAGCGTAGGAGACACAGGGGCCGGGGAGCTGTTTTTT
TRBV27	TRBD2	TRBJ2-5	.	CASSFPGLAGGSWDGTQYF	TGTGCCAGCAGTTTCCCGGGACTAGCGGGAGGGTCCTGGGACGGGACCCAGTACTTC
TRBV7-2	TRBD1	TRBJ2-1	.	CASNTGGNEQFF	TGTGCCAGCAACACAGGGGGCAATGAGCAGTTCTTC
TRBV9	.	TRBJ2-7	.	CASSVGSEQYF	TGTGCCAGCAGCGTAGGCAGCGAGCAGTACTTC
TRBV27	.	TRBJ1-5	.	CASSLWGNQPQHF	TGTGCCAGCAGTTTGTGGGGGAATCAGCCCCAGCATTTT
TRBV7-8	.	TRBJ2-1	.	CASSLLQGTNNEQFF	TGTGCCAGCAGCTTACTACAGGGTACCAACAATGAGCAGTTCTTC
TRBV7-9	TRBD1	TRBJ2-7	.	CASSSERTGPYEQYF	TGTGCCAGCAGCTCAGAACGGACAGGCCCCTACGAGCAGTACTTC
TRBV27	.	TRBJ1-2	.	CASSLSGTFYGYTF	TGTGCCAGCAGTTTATCCGGGACCTTCTATGGCTACACCTTC
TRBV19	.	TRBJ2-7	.	CASSIKLTARKRSYEQYF	TGTGCCAGTAGTATTAAGTTGACAGCCCGAAAGAGGTCCTACGAGCAGTACTTC
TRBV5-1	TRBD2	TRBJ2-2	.	CASSLIERESTGELFF	TGCGCCAGCAGCTTGATAGAGCGGGAGAGCACCGGGGAGCTGTTTTTT
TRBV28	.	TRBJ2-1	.	CASSKGSYNEQFF	TGTGCCAGCAGCAAAGGGTCCTACAATGAGCAGTTCTTC